The source of this T cell receptor (beta chain) is a study of blood T cells in healthy people across ages. Study conclusions and caveats: It was not possible, with unsorted PBMCs, to conclusively compare naive and antigen-experienced cells. Long-lived and aged donors differed, with more naive CD4+ cells and higher diversity in the long-lived. Roughly linear declines in TCR beta diversity per million T cells occurred with age.

In its sample, this clonotype was seen many times. Its antigen is undetermined. The second PCR ran about 6 to 11 cycles with a sample-barcoded 5' primer and J-beta primers. Via MiXCR, TCRdb re-called the 5' RACE reads, giving one row per CDR3 protein. This sample has around 650,000 distinct CDR3 sequences, with roughly 43% found just once. Total RNA, at least 5 micrograms per sample, came from PBMCs. Specimen: blood. The TCR comes from a man older than 75 in good health.

The CDR3 DNA follows: TGCAGCTTCGGTTTGAGGGAGAGGGCAGATACGCAGTATTTT. Translated, it gives CSFGLRERADTQYF. The chain recombines TRBV29-1 with TRBJ2-3; tentatively, D is TRBD2 (5 bases). There are 14 residues in the CDR3. V gave up 8 bases and J gave up 4 bases, with 19 bases separating them. Germline V CDR1 and CDR2: SQVTM, ANQGSEA.